This T cell receptor beta chain came from a study of T cell changes during pregnancy in multiple sclerosis. Here immunoSEQ multiplex PCR was the method, and the copy in TCRdb shows in-frame clones only, minus some. The table has around 88,000 clones, approximately 91% seen once. Germline V gene data show CDR1 as MNHEY and CDR2 as SMNVEV (reference sequence). V lost 6 bases, J lost 0 bases, and 15 bases lay in between. CDR3 length equals 15 residues. Sequenced here: peripheral blood, sampled in the first trimester of pregnancy. The source is a female donor with multiple sclerosis, enrolled in a pregnancy study. The rearrangement links TRBV27 to TRBJ2-7, with D maybe TRBD1 (5 bases). CDR3 sequence: CASSQGKSISYEQYF. The CDR3 DNA reads as TGTGCCAGCAGCCAGGGTAAATCGATCTCCTACGAGCAGTACTTC.